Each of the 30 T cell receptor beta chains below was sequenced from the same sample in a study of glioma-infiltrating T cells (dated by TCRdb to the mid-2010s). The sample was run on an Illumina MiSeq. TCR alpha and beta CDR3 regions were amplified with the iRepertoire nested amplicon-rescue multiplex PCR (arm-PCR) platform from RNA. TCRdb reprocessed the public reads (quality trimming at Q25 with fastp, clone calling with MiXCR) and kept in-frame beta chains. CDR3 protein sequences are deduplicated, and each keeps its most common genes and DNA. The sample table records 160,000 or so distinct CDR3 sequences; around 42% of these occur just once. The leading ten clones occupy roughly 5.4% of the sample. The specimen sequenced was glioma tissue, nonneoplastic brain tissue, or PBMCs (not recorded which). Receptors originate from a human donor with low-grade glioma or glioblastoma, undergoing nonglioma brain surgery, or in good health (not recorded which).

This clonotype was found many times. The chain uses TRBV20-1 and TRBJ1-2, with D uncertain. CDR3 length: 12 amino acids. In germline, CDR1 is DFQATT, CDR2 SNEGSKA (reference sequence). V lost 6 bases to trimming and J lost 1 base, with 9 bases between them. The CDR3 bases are TGCAGTGCAGGCAGTTATAACTATGGCTACACCTTC. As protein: CSAGSYNYGYTF.

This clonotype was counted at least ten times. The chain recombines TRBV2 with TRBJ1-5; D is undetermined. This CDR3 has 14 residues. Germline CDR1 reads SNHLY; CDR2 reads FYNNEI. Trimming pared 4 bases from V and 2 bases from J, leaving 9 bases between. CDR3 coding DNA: TGTGCCAGCAGTGCTATGTCGGGCAATCAGCCCCAGCATTTT. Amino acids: CASSAMSGNQPQHF.

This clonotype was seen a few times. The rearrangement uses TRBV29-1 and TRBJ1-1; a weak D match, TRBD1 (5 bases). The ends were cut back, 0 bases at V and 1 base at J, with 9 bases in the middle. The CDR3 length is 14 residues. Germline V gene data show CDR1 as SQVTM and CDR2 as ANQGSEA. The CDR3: CSVEDLGANTEAFF. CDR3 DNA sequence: TGCAGCGTTGAAGATCTTGGGGCGAACACTGAAGCTTTCTTT.

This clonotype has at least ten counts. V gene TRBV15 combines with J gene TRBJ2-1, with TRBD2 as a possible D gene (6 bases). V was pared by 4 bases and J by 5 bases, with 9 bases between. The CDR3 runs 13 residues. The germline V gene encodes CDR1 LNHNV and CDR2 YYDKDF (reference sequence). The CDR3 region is CATSISGNNEQFF. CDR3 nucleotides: TGTGCCACCAGCATTAGCGGAAACAATGAGCAGTTCTTC.

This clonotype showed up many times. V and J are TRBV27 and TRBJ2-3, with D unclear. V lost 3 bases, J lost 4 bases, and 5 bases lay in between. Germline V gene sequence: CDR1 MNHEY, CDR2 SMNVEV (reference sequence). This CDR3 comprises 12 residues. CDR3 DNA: TGTGCCAGCAGTTTCAACGCAGATACGCAGTATTTT. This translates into CASSFNADTQYF.

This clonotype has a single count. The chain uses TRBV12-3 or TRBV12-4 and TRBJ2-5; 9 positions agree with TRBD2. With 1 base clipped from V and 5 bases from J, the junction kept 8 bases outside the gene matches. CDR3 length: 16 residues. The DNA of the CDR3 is TGTGCCAGCAGTTTAGGAGTAGCGGGAGCACCTGAGACCCAGTACTTC. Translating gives CASSLGVAGAPETQYF.

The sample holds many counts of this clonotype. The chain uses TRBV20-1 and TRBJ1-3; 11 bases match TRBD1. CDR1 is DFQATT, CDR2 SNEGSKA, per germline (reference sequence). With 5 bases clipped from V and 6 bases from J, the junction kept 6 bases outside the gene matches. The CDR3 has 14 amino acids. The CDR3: CSAAGDRGLNTIYF. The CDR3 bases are TGCAGTGCTGCCGGGGACAGGGGGTTAAACACCATATATTTT.

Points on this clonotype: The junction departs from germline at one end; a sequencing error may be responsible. This CDR3 is CSASMTGNKPRHF. The CDR3 DNA follows: TGCAGTGCTAGTATGACAGGGAATAAGCCCCGGCATTTT. The V gene is TRBV20-1, the J gene TRBJ1-5; 7 nucleotides line up with TRBD1. Germline V gives CDR1 DFQATT, CDR2 SNEGSKA (reference sequence). The CDR3 length is 13 residues.

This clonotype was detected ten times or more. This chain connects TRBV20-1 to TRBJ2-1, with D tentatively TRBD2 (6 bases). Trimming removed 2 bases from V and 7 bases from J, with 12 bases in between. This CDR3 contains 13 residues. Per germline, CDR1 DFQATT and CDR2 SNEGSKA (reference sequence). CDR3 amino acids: CSARRLAFNEQFF. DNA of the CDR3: TGCAGTGCTAGACGGCTAGCGTTTAATGAGCAGTTCTTC.

CDR3 bases: TGTGCCATCAGGAACTACGGATCCGAAGTAGAAGCTTTCTTT. Translated, it gives CAIRNYGSEVEAFF. The gene calls are TRBV10-3 and TRBJ1-1; no clear D. This CDR3 region has 14 residues. V was trimmed by 6 bases and J by 8 bases, leaving 19 bases between them. Germline CDR1 reads ENHRY; CDR2 reads SYGVKD.

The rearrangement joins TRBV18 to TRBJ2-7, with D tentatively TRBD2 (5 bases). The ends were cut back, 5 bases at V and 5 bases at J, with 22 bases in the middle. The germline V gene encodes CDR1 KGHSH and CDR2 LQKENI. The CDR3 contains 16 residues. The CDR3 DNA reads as TGTGCCAGCTCAGACTCACCACTAGGTCATCGGAACGAGCAGTACTTC. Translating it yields CASSDSPLGHRNEQYF.

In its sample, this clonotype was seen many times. This CDR3 is CASSLRGGRLVTGELFF. CDR3 in DNA: TGTGCCAGCAGTTTACGCGGCGGGAGGTTGGTCACCGGGGAGCTGTTTTTT. The chain couples TRBV27 to TRBJ2-2, with 8 nucleotides matching TRBD2. The CDR3 has 17 residues. Germline CDR1 MNHEY, CDR2 SMNVEV (reference sequence). Trimming removed 2 bases from V and 4 bases from J; junction bases left unmatched: 9.

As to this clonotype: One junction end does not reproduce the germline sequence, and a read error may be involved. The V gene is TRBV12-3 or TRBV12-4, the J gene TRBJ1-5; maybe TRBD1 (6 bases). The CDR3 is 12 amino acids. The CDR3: CASSRDNKPQHF. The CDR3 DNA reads TGTGCCAGCAGTCGGGACAATAAGCCCCAGCATTTT.

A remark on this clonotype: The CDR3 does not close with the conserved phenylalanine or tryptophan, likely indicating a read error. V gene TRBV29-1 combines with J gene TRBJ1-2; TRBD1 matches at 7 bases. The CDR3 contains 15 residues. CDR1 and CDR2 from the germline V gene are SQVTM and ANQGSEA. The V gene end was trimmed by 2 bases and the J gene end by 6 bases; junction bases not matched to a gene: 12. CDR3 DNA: TGCAGCGTTGAAAGTTCCGGAACAGGGGAGGATGGCTACACCTTA. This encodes CSVESSGTGEDGYTL.

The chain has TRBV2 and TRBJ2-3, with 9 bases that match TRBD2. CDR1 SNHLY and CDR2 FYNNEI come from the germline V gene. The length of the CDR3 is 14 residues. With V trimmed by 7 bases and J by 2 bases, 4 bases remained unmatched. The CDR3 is CASKIAGDTDTQYF. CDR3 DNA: TGTGCCAGCAAGATAGCGGGAGACACAGATACGCAGTATTTT.

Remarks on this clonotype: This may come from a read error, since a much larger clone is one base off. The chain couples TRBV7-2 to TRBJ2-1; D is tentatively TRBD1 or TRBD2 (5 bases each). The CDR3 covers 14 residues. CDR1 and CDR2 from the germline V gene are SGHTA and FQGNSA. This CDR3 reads CAISPRSGHNEQFF. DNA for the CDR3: TGTGCCATCAGCCCTCGGTCGGGGCACAATGAGCAGTTCTTC. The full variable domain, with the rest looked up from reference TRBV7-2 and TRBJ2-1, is GAGVSQSPSNKVTEKGKDVELRCDPISGHTALYWYRQSLGQGLEFLIYFQGNSAPDKSGLPSDRFSAERTGGSVSTLTIQRTQQEDSAVYLCAISPRSGHNEQFFGPGTRLTVL.

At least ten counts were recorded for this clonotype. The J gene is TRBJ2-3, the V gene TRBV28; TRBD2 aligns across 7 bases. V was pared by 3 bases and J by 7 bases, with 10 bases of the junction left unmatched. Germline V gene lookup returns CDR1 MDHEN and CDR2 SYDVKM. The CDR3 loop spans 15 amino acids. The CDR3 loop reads CASSFTGRLAHTQYF. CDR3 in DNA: TGTGCCAGCAGTTTCACTGGGAGACTAGCTCATACGCAGTATTTT.

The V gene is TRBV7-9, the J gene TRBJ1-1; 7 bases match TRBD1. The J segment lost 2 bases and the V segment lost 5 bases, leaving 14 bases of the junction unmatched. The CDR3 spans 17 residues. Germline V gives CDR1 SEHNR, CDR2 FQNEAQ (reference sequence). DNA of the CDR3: TGTGCCAGCAGCCCAATAGGGACAGTGGGAGGAAACACTGAAGCTTTCTTT. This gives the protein CASSPIGTVGGNTEAFF.

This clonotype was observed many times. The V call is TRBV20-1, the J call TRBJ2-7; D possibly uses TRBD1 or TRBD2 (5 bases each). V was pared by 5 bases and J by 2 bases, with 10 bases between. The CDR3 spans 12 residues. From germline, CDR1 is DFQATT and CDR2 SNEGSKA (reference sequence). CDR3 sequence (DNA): TGCAGTGCTCGGGACGGAGCCTACGAGCAGTACTTC. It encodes CSARDGAYEQYF.

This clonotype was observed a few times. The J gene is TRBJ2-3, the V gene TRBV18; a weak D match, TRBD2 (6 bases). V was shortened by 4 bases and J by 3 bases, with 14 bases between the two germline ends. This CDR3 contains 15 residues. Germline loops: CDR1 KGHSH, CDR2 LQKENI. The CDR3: CASSLGTPRTDTQYF. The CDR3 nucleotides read TGTGCCAGCTCACTAGGGACTCCCCGGACAGATACGCAGTATTTT.

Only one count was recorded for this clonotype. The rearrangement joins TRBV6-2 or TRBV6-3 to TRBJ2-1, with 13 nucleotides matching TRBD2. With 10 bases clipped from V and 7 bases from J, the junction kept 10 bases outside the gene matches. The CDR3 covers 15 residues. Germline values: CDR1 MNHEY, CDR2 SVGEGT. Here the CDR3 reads CATNSWTSGSNEQFF. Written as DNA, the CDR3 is TGTGCCACCAACTCTTGGACTAGCGGGAGTAATGAGCAGTTCTTC.

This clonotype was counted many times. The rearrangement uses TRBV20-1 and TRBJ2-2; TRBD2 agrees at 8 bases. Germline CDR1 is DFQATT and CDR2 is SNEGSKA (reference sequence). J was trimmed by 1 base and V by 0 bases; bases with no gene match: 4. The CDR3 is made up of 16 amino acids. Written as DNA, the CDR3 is TGCAGTGCTAGAGATCGGCTAGCGGGGAACACCGGGGAGCTGTTTTTT. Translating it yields CSARDRLAGNTGELFF.

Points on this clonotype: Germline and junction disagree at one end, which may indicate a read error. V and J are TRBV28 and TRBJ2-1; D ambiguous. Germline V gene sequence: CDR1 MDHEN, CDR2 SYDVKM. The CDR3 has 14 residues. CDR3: CDSSLVGSYNEQFF. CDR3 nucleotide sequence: TGTGACAGCAGTTTAGTGGGATCCTACAATGAGCAGTTCTTC.

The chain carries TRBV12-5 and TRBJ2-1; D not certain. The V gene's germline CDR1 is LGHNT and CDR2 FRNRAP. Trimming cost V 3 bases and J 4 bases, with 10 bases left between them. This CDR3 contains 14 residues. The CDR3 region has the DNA TGTGCTAGTGGTTTCGGTCGTCATTACAATGAGCAGTTCTTC. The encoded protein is CASGFGRHYNEQFF.

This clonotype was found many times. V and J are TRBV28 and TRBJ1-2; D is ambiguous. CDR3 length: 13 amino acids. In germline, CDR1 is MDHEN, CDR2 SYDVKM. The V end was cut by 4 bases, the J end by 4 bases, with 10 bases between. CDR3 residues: CASSWGSIYGYTF. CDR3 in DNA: TGTGCCAGCAGTTGGGGATCCATCTATGGCTACACCTTC.

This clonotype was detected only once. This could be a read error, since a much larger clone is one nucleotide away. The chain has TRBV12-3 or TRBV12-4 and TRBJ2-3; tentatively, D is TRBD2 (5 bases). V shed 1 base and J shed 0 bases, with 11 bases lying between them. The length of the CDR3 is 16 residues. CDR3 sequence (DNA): TGTGCCAGCAGTTTAGATCAAGCGGTTAGCACAGATACGCAGTATTTT. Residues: CASSLDQAVSTDTQYF.

The CDR3 here is CSAESGGIDSYNEQFF. CDR3 DNA sequence: TGCAGTGCAGAGTCGGGCGGAATCGACTCCTACAATGAGCAGTTCTTC. V and J are TRBV20-1 and TRBJ2-1; D call uncertain. CDR3 size: 16 residues. Germline values: CDR1 DFQATT, CDR2 SNEGSKA (reference sequence). V lost 6 bases to trimming and J lost 0 bases, with 18 bases between them.

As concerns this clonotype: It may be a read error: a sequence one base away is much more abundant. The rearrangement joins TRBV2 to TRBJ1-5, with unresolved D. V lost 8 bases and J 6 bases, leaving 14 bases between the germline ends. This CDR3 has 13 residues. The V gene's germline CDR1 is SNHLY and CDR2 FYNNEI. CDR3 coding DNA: TGTGCCAGCCGTTTTGTAGTGGGTCAGCCCCAGCATTTT. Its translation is CASRFVVGQPQHF. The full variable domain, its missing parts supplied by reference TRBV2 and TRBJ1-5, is EPEVTQTPSHQVTQMGQEVILRCVPISNHLYFYWYRQILGQKVEFLVSFYNNEISEKSEIFDDQFSVERPDGSNFTLKIRSTKLEDSAMYFCASRFVVGQPQHFGDGTRLSIL.

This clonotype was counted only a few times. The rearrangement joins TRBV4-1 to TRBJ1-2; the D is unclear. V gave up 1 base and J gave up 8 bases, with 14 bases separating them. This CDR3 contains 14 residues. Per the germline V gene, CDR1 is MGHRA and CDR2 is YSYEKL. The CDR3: CASSQVWALGGYTF. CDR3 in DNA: TGCGCCAGCAGCCAAGTATGGGCATTGGGGGGCTACACCTTC.

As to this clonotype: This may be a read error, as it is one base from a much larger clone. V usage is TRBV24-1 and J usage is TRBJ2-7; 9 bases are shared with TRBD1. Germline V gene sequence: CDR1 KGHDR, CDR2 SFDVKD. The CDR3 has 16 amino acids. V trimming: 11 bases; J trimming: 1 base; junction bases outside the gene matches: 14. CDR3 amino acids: CASSAHRDRVSYEQYF. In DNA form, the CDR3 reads TGTGCCAGCAGCGCGCACCGGGACAGGGTATCCTACGAGCAGTACTTC.